This is a list of T cell receptor beta chains from one sample in a study of response to subunit inactivated influenza vaccine. TCRdb called the RT-PCR reads again in MiXCR, with one record for every CDR3 protein. The profile covers almost 250,000 distinct CDR3 sequences, with about 12% appearing a single time and 7.8% taken by the ten largest. The starting material was non-naive T cells sorted from PBMCs, obtained 14 days before vaccination. These receptors were collected from a man aged 45-65 years who received an inactivated influenza vaccine. Both conserved end residues are part of each CDR3. Each record gives: CDR3 length, V gene, clone size, J gene, D gene, CDR3 protein, CDR3 DNA. The D gene is left open where the match is weak. Not all rows give a size; the values are once, few, many and, for expanded clones, a class.

>16|TRBV27|many|TRBJ1-1|-
CASRPVMGDGLDEAFF
TGTGCCAGCAGGCCGGTGATGGGGGACGGTTTAGATGAAGCTTTCTTT
>14|TRBV9|-|TRBJ1-5|TRBD1
CASSPGTGTRPQHF
TGTGCCAGCAGCCCGGGGACAGGGACTCGCCCCCAGCATTTT
>18|TRBV11-1|few|TRBJ2-1|TRBD1
CASSLAISRDRSLNEQFF
TGTGCCAGCAGCTTAGCGATTTCTCGGGACAGGTCTCTTAATGAGCAGTTCTTC
>15|TRBV18|many|TRBJ2-1|-
CASSPPGLGDNEQFF
TGTGCCAGCTCACCCCCGGGGCTAGGAGACAATGAGCAGTTCTTC
>13|TRBV5-5|many|TRBJ1-2|-
CASSQDRNYGYTF
TGTGCCAGCAGCCAAGACAGAAACTATGGCTACACCTTC
>11|TRBV28|many|TRBJ2-7|TRBD1
CASSLGGQLYF
TGTGCCAGCAGTTTAGGGGGACAGCTGTACTTC
>16|TRBV10-3|many|TRBJ2-3|-
CAISASSAELTDTQYF
TGTGCCATCAGTGCCTCGAGCGCGGAGCTCACAGATACGCAGTATTTT
>13|TRBV24-1|few|TRBJ2-4|-
CATSDGAKNIQYF
TGTGCCACCAGTGATGGGGCGAAAAACATTCAGTACTTC
>14|TRBV20-1|-|TRBJ2-7|TRBD1
CSASGTGITYEQYF
TGCAGTGCTAGTGGGACAGGGATAACCTACGAGCAGTACTTC
>17|TRBV14|few|TRBJ1-4|TRBD1
CASSPRQGLATNEKLFF
TGTGCCAGCAGCCCCCGACAGGGATTAGCAACTAATGAAAAACTGTTTTTT
>14|TRBV12-3/TRBV12-4|-|TRBJ2-5|-
CASRPLGPAETQYF
TGTGCCAGCAGGCCTTTGGGGCCCGCGGAGACCCAGTACTTC
>18|TRBV12-3/TRBV12-4|-|TRBJ2-7|TRBD1
CASSKPGPGTGLLGEQYF
TGTGCCAGCAGCAAACCGGGACCCGGGACAGGCCTACTGGGGGAGCAGTACTTC
>13|TRBV29-1|-|TRBJ2-3|TRBD1
CSGTGTGRGTQYF
TGCAGCGGGACAGGGACAGGGAGAGGCACGCAGTATTTT
>14|TRBV20-1|many|TRBJ1-1|TRBD1
CSARDGTGGTEAFF
TGCAGTGCTAGAGACGGGACAGGGGGAACTGAAGCTTTCTTT
>13|TRBV20-1|many|TRBJ2-5|-
CSASPGARETQYF
TGCAGTGCTAGCCCGGGGGCCAGAGAGACCCAGTACTTC
>14|TRBV29-1|-|TRBJ2-5|TRBD1
CSVEGRTGDGTQYF
TGCAGCGTTGAAGGGAGGACAGGGGATGGGACCCAGTACTTC
>16|TRBV5-1|few|TRBJ1-1|-
CASSQRPQGSGTEAFF
TGCGCCAGCAGCCAAAGACCTCAGGGGAGTGGTACTGAAGCTTTCTTT
>16|TRBV5-1|-|TRBJ2-1|TRBD2
CASSLGGGSVYNEQFF
TGCGCCAGCAGCTTGGGCGGGGGGTCCGTCTACAATGAGCAGTTCTTC
>13|TRBV6-2/TRBV6-3|few|TRBJ2-5|-
CASSYPLRETQYF
TGTGCCAGCAGTTACCCTCTTCGGGAGACCCAGTACTTC
>15|TRBV5-1|many|TRBJ2-7|-
CASSPMGISSYEQYF
TGCGCCAGCAGCCCCATGGGGATTAGCTCCTACGAGCAGTACTTC
>14|TRBV20-1|few|TRBJ2-7|-
CSARGSGFTYEQYF
TGCAGTGCTAGGGGTAGCGGCTTTACCTACGAGCAGTACTTC
>15|TRBV5-5|few|TRBJ2-6|-
CASSLDPAGANVLTF
TGTGCCAGCAGCTTGGACCCAGCTGGGGCCAACGTCCTGACTTTC
>16|TRBV20-1|-|TRBJ1-3|TRBD1
CSARDLRGGDGNTIYF
TGCAGTGCTAGAGACCTCAGGGGGGGGGATGGAAACACCATATATTTT
>19|TRBV5-4|few|TRBJ2-3|-
CASSLGHLGLGGSRDTQYF
TGTGCCAGCAGCTTGGGCCACTTGGGACTAGGGGGCTCGAGAGATACGCAGTATTTT
>11|TRBV2|many|TRBJ2-1|-
CASTRYNEQFF
TGTGCCAGCACCCGTTACAATGAGCAGTTCTTC
>13|TRBV2|few|TRBJ1-2|-
CASRGRANYGYTF
TGTGCCAGCAGGGGACGGGCTAACTATGGCTACACCTTC
>14|TRBV5-1|-|TRBJ2-3|TRBD1
CASSYTGGSDTQYF
TGCGCCAGCAGCTATACAGGGGGCTCGGATACGCAGTATTTT
>14|TRBV28|-|TRBJ2-5|-
CASRAGVLGETQYF
TGTGCCAGCAGGGCAGGGGTACTGGGAGAGACCCAGTACTTC
>15|TRBV7-8|few|TRBJ2-2|-
CASSSRGGYTGELFF
TGTGCCAGCAGCTCCCGGGGTGGTTATACCGGGGAGCTGTTTTTT
>13|TRBV2|-|TRBJ2-1|-
CASSGGNSNEQFF
TGTGCCAGCAGTGGGGGTAACTCAAATGAGCAGTTCTTC
>14|TRBV20-1|few|TRBJ1-5|-
CSASPGQLDQPQHF
TGCAGTGCTAGCCCCGGACAGCTAGATCAGCCCCAGCATTTT
>16|TRBV4-1|-|TRBJ2-1|TRBD2
CASSHEAGDDYNEQFF
TGCGCCAGCAGCCATGAAGCGGGAGATGACTACAATGAGCAGTTCTTC
>14|TRBV10-3|-|TRBJ2-7|-
CAIRQEGGAGEQYF
TGTGCCATCAGGCAGGAGGGGGGGGCAGGCGAGCAGTACTTC
>14|TRBV2|-|TRBJ1-1|-
CASTGQSVNTEAFF
TGTGCCAGCACCGGACAGTCCGTGAACACTGAAGCTTTCTTT
>14|TRBV6-4|few|TRBJ2-2|-
CASGASANTGELFF
TGTGCCAGCGGGGCTAGCGCGAACACCGGGGAGCTGTTTTTT
>16|TRBV7-2|few|TRBJ2-1|TRBD2
CASSSLGLAEGNEQFF
TGTGCCAGCAGCTCCCTGGGACTAGCGGAGGGGAATGAGCAGTTCTTC
>13|TRBV29-1|-|TRBJ1-6|-
CSVEVADNSPLHF
TGCAGCGTTGAAGTGGCAGATAATTCACCCCTCCACTTT
>16|TRBV5-1|many|TRBJ2-1|TRBD2
CASRVYGTSGYNEQFF
TGCGCCAGCAGAGTGTACGGGACTAGCGGTTACAATGAGCAGTTCTTC
>12|TRBV24-1|-|TRBJ2-3|TRBD2
CATSAELARQYF
TGTGCCACCAGTGCCGAACTAGCGCGGCAGTATTTT
>15|TRBV4-3|-|TRBJ1-6|-
CASSQVGTPNSPLHF
TGCGCCAGCAGCCAAGTGGGGACCCCAAATTCACCCCTCCACTTT
>16|TRBV6-1|few|TRBJ1-2|TRBD1
CASSARTLDRGDGYTF
TGTGCCAGCAGTGCCCGGACCCTAGACAGGGGGGATGGCTACACCTTC
>15|TRBV7-9|few|TRBJ2-3|-
CASSLEGLSTDTQYF
TGTGCCAGCAGCTTAGAAGGGCTGAGCACAGATACGCAGTATTTT
>13|TRBV3-1|-|TRBJ2-7|-
CASSQGLGGEQYF
TGTGCCAGCAGCCAAGGACTAGGCGGAGAGCAGTACTTC